Shown below are 25 T cell receptor beta chains from a single sample sequenced in a study of monozygotic twins with inflammatory bowel disease (dated by TCRdb to about 2019). The library relied on 5' RACE. The reads were generated on an Illumina HiSeq 2500. TCRdb reprocessed the sequencing reads and holds a single record per CDR3 protein sequence, with no DNA. The table for this sample lists around 370,000 distinct CDR3 sequences. The ten biggest clones cover 2.5% to 3% of the sample. The sequencing input was blood. The receptors derive from a human donor with ulcerative colitis or Crohn's disease, or a healthy co-twin of an affected twin (not recorded which).

The V call is TRBV20-1, the J call TRBJ2-7; without DNA, the TCRdb call of TRBD1 cannot be checked. The CDR3 loop spans 13 amino acids. Germline CDR1 is DFQATT and CDR2 is SNEGSKA (reference sequence). This CDR3 is CSARGTGNPEQYF.

The chain carries TRBV7-3 and TRBJ2-1; the TCRdb D gene call, TRBD2, has no DNA to confirm it. CDR1 and CDR2 (germline): SGHTA, FQGTGA. This CDR3 has 16 residues. This CDR3 reads CASSSAPGGGAVEQFF. The whole variable domain, filled in from reference TRBV7-3 and TRBJ2-1, reads GAGVSQTPSNKVTEKGKYVELRCDPISGHTALYWYRQSLGQGPEFLIYFQGTGAADDSGLPNDRFFAVRPEGSVSTLKIQRTERGDSAVYLCASSSAPGGGAVEQFFGPGTRLTVL.

The chain uses TRBV2 and TRBJ2-1. The CDR3 has 11 residues. Germline CDR1 reads SNHLY; CDR2 reads FYNNEI. The CDR3 spells CASSALNEQFF.

The chain has TRBV6-1 and TRBJ2-1; the TCRdb call, TRBD1, lacks DNA for checking. This CDR3 is built from 16 residues. Germline loops: CDR1 MNHNS, CDR2 SASEGT. CDR3 protein: CASRSLQGLVYNEQFF.

The chain recombines TRBV15 with TRBJ1-6. The V gene's germline CDR1 is LNHNV and CDR2 YYDKDF (reference sequence). This CDR3 comprises 13 residues. The CDR3 loop is CATSRDRGSPLHF. The entire variable domain, with the rest obtained from reference TRBV15 and TRBJ1-6, is as follows: DAMVIQNPRYQVTQFGKPVTLSCSQTLNHNVMYWYQQKSSQAPKLLFHYYDKDFNNEADTPDNFQSRRPNTSFCFLDIRSPGLGDTAMYLCATSRDRGSPLHFGNGTRLTVT.

This chain joins TRBV20-1 and TRBJ2-4. The CDR3 contains 16 residues. Germline CDR1 reads DFQATT; CDR2 reads SNEGSKA (reference sequence). The CDR3 loop is CSARVVRGLAKNIQYF.

This chain uses TRBV25-1 with TRBJ2-5; no DNA is available, so the TRBD1 call from TCRdb remains unchecked. This CDR3 has 16 residues. The germline CDR1 and CDR2 sequences are MGHDK and SYGVNS. The CDR3 sequence: CASSEKRGPWGETQYF. Using reference TRBV25-1 and TRBJ2-5 for the parts outside the CDR3, the full variable domain is EADIYQTPRYLVIGTGKKITLECSQTMGHDKMYWYQQDPGMELHLIHYSYGVNSTEKGDLSSESTVSRIRTEHFPLTLESARPSHTSQYLCASSEKRGPWGETQYFGPGTRLLVL.

The rearrangement joins TRBV9 to TRBJ1-4; TCRdb reports TRBD1, a call that lacks DNA to check it against. The CDR3 is made up of 14 amino acids. Germline V gives CDR1 SGDLS, CDR2 YYNGEE. This CDR3 reads CASSSGTWGEKLFF.

The chain uses TRBV7-3 and TRBJ2-2; TCRdb designates TRBD2, a call that cannot be tested without DNA. CDR3 length equals 17 residues. Germline V gene lookup returns CDR1 SGHTA and CDR2 FQGTGA. CDR3: CASSLQPLQTRPGELFF.

The chain links TRBV7-7 to TRBJ2-3; no DNA is available, so the TRBD1 call from TCRdb remains unchecked. This CDR3 contains 15 residues. Germline CDR1 is SSHAT and CDR2 is FNYEAQ (reference sequence). The CDR3 loop reads CASSRTIRDTDTQYF. Using reference TRBV7-7 and TRBJ2-3 for the parts outside the CDR3, the full variable domain is GAGVSQSPRYKVTKRGQDVTLRCDPISSHATLYWYQQALGQGPEFLTYFNYEAQPDKSGLPSDRFSAERPEGSISTLTIQRTEQRDSAMYRCASSRTIRDTDTQYFGPGTRLTVL.

The chain employs TRBV5-1 and TRBJ2-1; no DNA is available, so the TRBD2 call from TCRdb remains unchecked. CDR1 and CDR2 from the germline V gene are SGHRS and YFSETQ. The CDR3 contains 17 residues. CDR3 loop: CASSLDEGLSSYNEQFF.

This chain connects TRBV4-1 to TRBJ2-7; no DNA is available, so the TRBD1 call from TCRdb remains unchecked. Per germline, CDR1 MGHRA and CDR2 YSYEKL. The CDR3 consists of 15 residues. The CDR3: CASSQTGGGTYEQYF.

V is TRBV7-6 and J is TRBJ1-1; the D call of TRBD1 rests on TCRdb alone, since no DNA is present to check it. Germline assignment: CDR1 SGHVS and CDR2 FNYEAQ. This CDR3 contains 14 residues. The chain's CDR3 is CASSLGRSGYEAFF.

This rearrangement joins TRBV7-7 to TRBJ2-2; TCRdb picks TRBD2, but there is no DNA to check that call. Per the germline V gene, CDR1 is SSHAT and CDR2 is FNYEAQ (reference sequence). This CDR3 is 15 amino acids long. CDR3 amino acids: CASSPWRGNTGELFF.

V gene TRBV18 combines with J gene TRBJ1-5; TCRdb outputs TRBD1, but without DNA this stays unchecked. This CDR3 spans 13 amino acids. Per the germline V gene, CDR1 is KGHSH and CDR2 is LQKENI. The CDR3 loop is CASSGGQQEVQHF. Drawing the rest from reference TRBV18 and TRBJ1-5, the complete variable domain is NAGVMQNPRHLVRRRGQEARLRCSPMKGHSHVYWYRQLPEEGLKFMVYLQKENIIDESGMPKERFSAEFPKEGPSILRIQQVVRGDSAAYFCASSGGQQEVQHFGDGTRLSIL.

The chain employs TRBV11-2 and TRBJ2-7; TCRdb lists TRBD2, though no DNA is available to test this call. Germline V gene lookup returns CDR1 SGHAT and CDR2 FQNNGV. The CDR3 contains 20 residues. The CDR3 protein is CASSLKGSYRPTSAAQVQYF.

The rearrangement uses TRBV12-3 or TRBV12-4 and TRBJ2-4; the D gene TCRdb calls, TRBD1, cannot be checked with no DNA. CDR3 length equals 14 residues. The CDR3 sequence is CASKGPGAANIQYF.

The chain is built from TRBV5-1 and TRBJ2-5; the TCRdb D gene call, TRBD2, has no DNA to confirm it. This CDR3 has 17 amino acids. Germline V gene sequence: CDR1 SGHRS, CDR2 YFSETQ. CDR3 amino acids: CASSLATASGGQETQYF.

J is TRBJ2-4 and V is TRBV6-5; TCRdb lists TRBD1, though no DNA is available to test this call. Per the germline V gene, CDR1 is MNHEY and CDR2 is SVGAGI. This CDR3 comprises 16 residues. The CDR3: CASSYRGELAKNIQYF.

The CDR3 sequence: CASSYGTVISTNEKLFF. The chain employs TRBV6-5 and TRBJ1-4; TCRdb's D call of TRBD1 is untestable without DNA. This CDR3 has 17 residues. CDR1 is MNHEY and CDR2 is SVGAGI in the germline V gene.

V and J are TRBV6-5 and TRBJ1-5. The CDR3 spans 13 residues. Germline CDR1 reads MNHEY; CDR2 reads SVGAGI. CDR3 residues: CASSYSVNQHQHF.

The chain has TRBV20-1 and TRBJ2-3; TCRdb lists TRBD1, though no DNA is available to test this call. Germline values: CDR1 DFQATT, CDR2 SNEGSKA (reference sequence). The CDR3 length is 13 residues. This chain's CDR3 is CSAPLGGTDTQYF.

The chain uses TRBV19 and TRBJ2-7. Per germline, CDR1 LNHDA and CDR2 SQIVND (reference sequence). The CDR3 is made up of 14 amino acids. The CDR3 region is CASREYWSSYEQYF.

The rearrangement uses TRBV7-9 and TRBJ2-5; TCRdb names TRBD1, which stays unverified in the absence of DNA. This CDR3 has 14 amino acids. Germline CDR1 SEHNR, CDR2 FQNEAQ (reference sequence). The chain's CDR3 is CASSPRPGDGTQYF.

This CDR3 is CASSFRENTEAFF. The J gene is TRBJ1-1, the V gene TRBV5-1. The CDR3 is 13 residues long. In germline, CDR1 is SGHRS, CDR2 YFSETQ.